The rows below give T cell receptor beta chains drawn from one sample of a study of PD-1 blockade in classical Hodgkin lymphoma. Assay: immunoSEQ multiplex PCR; the TCRdb copy retains only in-frame clones and omits some. This table has 30,000 to 35,000 clones, around 90% appearing once. The specimen was CD4+ T cells from blood, collected at baseline. These receptors were obtained from a human donor with classical Hodgkin lymphoma. CDR3s include the opening cysteine and the closing phenylalanine or tryptophan.

J | V | CDR3
TRBJ1-2 | TRBV10-3 | CAISGGQGERSGYTF
TRBJ2-3 | TRBV2 | CASRQEGIAQYF
TRBJ1-1 | TRBV2 | CATLFRGQGAEGNTEAFF
TRBJ1-2 | TRBV30 | CAWSPTGPPGGYTF
TRBJ1-2 | TRBV28 | CASSLMPATNYGYTF
TRBJ1-5 | TRBV7-8 | CASSLGGGVDQPQHF
TRBJ2-7 | TRBV6-1 | CASSGQDRVTYEQYF
TRBJ2-3 | TRBV19 | CASSPAPLAGGPTDTQYF
TRBJ1-1 | TRBV10-1 | CASSVGASNTEAFF
TRBJ2-1 | TRBV19 | CASSIVQGLFVEQFF
TRBJ2-1 | TRBV7-9 | CASSGLAGGYNEQFF
TRBJ1-2 | TRBV30 | CAWSVRRSVSYGYTF
TRBJ2-7 | TRBV7-2 | CASSFSGISSYEQYF
TRBJ2-2 | TRBV4-2 | CASSQEQAEYTGELFF
TRBJ2-2 | TRBV7-7 | CASSIGTSGTPPGELFF
TRBJ2-7 | TRBV5-1 | CASSVTSGGSYEQYF
TRBJ2-7 | TRBV7-2 | CASSLVGTSGTGNEQYF
TRBJ2-4 | TRBV21-1 | CASSKERPVGQNIQYF
TRBJ2-7 | TRBV14 | CASRGGGTYEQYF
TRBJ1-2 | TRBV5-1 | CASSLEAGTPILYGYTF
TRBJ1-2 | TRBV21-1 | CASSKVGGSDYGYTF
TRBJ1-2 | TRBV9 | CASSVETGGYGYTF
TRBJ2-2 | TRBV18 | CASSPARDANTGELFF
TRBJ1-1 | TRBV6-5 | CASSYGPEAFF
TRBJ2-1 | TRBV11-2 | CASSSLTHAGEQFF
TRBJ2-1 | TRBV9 | CASSVDLGAAQFF
TRBJ1-1 | TRBV18 | CASSPLDRLNTEAFF
TRBJ2-1 | TRBV7-8 | CASSVPGTGNNEQFF
TRBJ2-7 | TRBV5-1 | CASSLYASRGLYEQYF
TRBJ1-2 | TRBV6-1 | CATRGGLSYGYTF
TRBJ1-5 | TRBV10-2 | CASSRQSNQPQHF
TRBJ2-7 | TRBV28 | CASSFSREQYF